This is a list of T cell receptor beta chains from one sample in a study of shared clonotypes between healthy human individuals. Generated by immunoSEQ multiplex PCR, the TCRdb table keeps only in-frame clones and is missing some. This table has 950,000 to 1,300,000 clones, around 74% appearing once. The sequencing input was memory CD4+ T cells sorted from blood. These receptors came from a young man in good health. Both conserved end residues are part of each CDR3. Each record gives: clone size, D gene, J gene, V gene, CDR3 protein, CDR3 DNA. A D gene is named only where the DNA matches it firmly. Clone size appears in some rows only: once, few, many, or a class for an expanded clone.

size: .
D: .
J: TRBJ2-2
V: TRBV7-9
CDR3: CASSLAIPLAGELFF
DNA: TGTGCCAGCAGCTTAGCAATTCCACTAGCCGGGGAGCTGTTTTTT

size: .
D: .
J: TRBJ1-5
V: TRBV19
CDR3: CASSIGSGVQHF
DNA: TGTGCCAGTAGTATTGGTTCGGGGGTTCAGCATTTT

size: .
D: TRBD2
J: TRBJ2-5
V: TRBV29-1
CDR3: CSVYGTSGSWETQYF
DNA: TGCAGCGTGTATGGGACTAGCGGGAGTTGGGAGACCCAGTACTTC

size: few
D: TRBD1
J: TRBJ2-1
V: TRBV5-1
CDR3: CASSLDPGQGYNEQFF
DNA: TGCGCCAGCAGCTTGGATCCGGGACAGGGGTACAATGAGCAGTTCTTC

size: .
D: .
J: TRBJ2-1
V: TRBV2
CDR3: CASSGALARFEQFF
DNA: TGTGCCAGCAGTGGGGCCCTCGCGAGGTTTGAGCAGTTCTTC

size: .
D: TRBD1
J: TRBJ2-3
V: TRBV4-3
CDR3: CASSQGTGVGTDTQYF
DNA: TGCGCCAGCAGCCAAGGGACAGGGGTTGGCACAGATACGCAGTATTTT

size: .
D: TRBD2
J: TRBJ2-3
V: TRBV18
CDR3: CASSVRLAGGNTQYF
DNA: TGTGCCAGCTCAGTACGACTAGCGGGGGGGAATACGCAGTATTTT

size: .
D: .
J: TRBJ2-3
V: TRBV4-1
CDR3: CASSLDGGPDTQYF
DNA: TGCGCCAGCAGCTTGGATGGGGGGCCAGATACGCAGTATTTT

size: .
D: .
J: TRBJ1-4
V: TRBV19
CDR3: CASTGRTNEKLFF
DNA: TGTGCCAGTACGGGACGGACGAATGAAAAACTGTTTTTT

size: few
D: TRBD2
J: TRBJ2-2
V: TRBV30
CDR3: CAWSPLAGGPLFF
DNA: TGTGCCTGGAGTCCCCTAGCGGGAGGGCCCCTGTTTTTT

size: .
D: TRBD1
J: TRBJ1-2
V: TRBV5-5
CDR3: CASSSGTGYYGYTF
DNA: TGTGCCAGCAGCTCAGGGACAGGGTACTATGGCTACACCTTC

size: .
D: TRBD2
J: TRBJ2-1
V: TRBV7-2
CDR3: CASSLAGLADNEQFF
DNA: TGTGCCAGCAGCTTAGCGGGACTAGCGGACAATGAGCAGTTCTTC

size: .
D: .
J: TRBJ1-2
V: TRBV5-4
CDR3: CASSGQTKYGYTF
DNA: TGTGCCAGCAGCGGACAGACCAAGTATGGCTACACCTTC

size: .
D: .
J: TRBJ2-5
V: TRBV20-1
CDR3: CSATRETQYF
DNA: TGCAGTGCCACCCGGGAGACCCAGTACTTC

size: once
D: .
J: TRBJ2-3
V: TRBV5-1
CDR3: CASSFPTDTQYF
DNA: TGCGCCAGCAGCTTCCCCACAGATACGCAGTATTTT

size: .
D: .
J: TRBJ2-3
V: TRBV29-1
CDR3: CSVEGGADTQYF
DNA: TGCAGCGTTGAAGGAGGCGCAGATACGCAGTATTTT

size: few
D: .
J: TRBJ1-2
V: TRBV6-5
CDR3: CASSRTSWLLYGYTF
DNA: TGTGCCAGCAGTCGGACATCATGGCTCCTCTATGGCTACACCTTC

size: .
D: .
J: TRBJ1-6
V: TRBV6-5
CDR3: CASSYRVKNSPLHF
DNA: TGTGCCAGCAGTTACAGGGTTAAAAATTCACCCCTCCACTTT

size: .
D: TRBD1
J: TRBJ1-2
V: TRBV27
CDR3: CASSFERGQGNYGYTF
DNA: TGTGCCAGCAGTTTTGAACGGGGACAGGGAAACTATGGCTACACCTTC

size: .
D: TRBD2
J: TRBJ2-1
V: TRBV5-1
CDR3: CASSSGGAGNEQFF
DNA: TGCGCCAGCAGTTCGGGGGGAGCGGGCAATGAGCAGTTCTTC

size: .
D: .
J: TRBJ2-7
V: TRBV18
CDR3: CASSPVSGGVSYEQYF
DNA: TGTGCCAGCTCACCGGTTAGTGGCGGGGTCTCCTACGAGCAGTACTTC

size: .
D: .
J: TRBJ2-7
V: TRBV5-1
CDR3: CASSLGGVLNEQYF
DNA: TGCGCCAGCAGCTTAGGTGGGGTGCTAAACGAGCAGTACTTC

size: .
D: TRBD1
J: TRBJ1-4
V: TRBV30
CDR3: CAWRDRDRGEKLFF
DNA: TGTGCCTGGAGGGACCGGGACAGGGGCGAAAAACTGTTTTTT

size: .
D: .
J: TRBJ1-6
V: TRBV18
CDR3: CASSSSGSNSPLHF
DNA: TGTGCCAGCTCAAGTAGCGGCAGTAATTCACCCCTCCACTTT

size: .
D: .
J: TRBJ2-7
V: TRBV5-6
CDR3: CASSSAYEQYF
DNA: TGTGCCAGCAGCTCTGCCTACGAGCAGTACTTC

size: .
D: TRBD1
J: TRBJ1-2
V: TRBV6-5
CDR3: CASSKDRGIYGYTF
DNA: TGTGCCAGCAGCAAAGACAGGGGTATCTATGGCTACACCTTC

size: .
D: .
J: TRBJ1-3
V: TRBV29-1
CDR3: CSVLEGSGNTIYF
DNA: TGCAGCGTTCTCGAGGGTTCGGGAAACACCATATATTTT

size: .
D: .
J: TRBJ1-5
V: TRBV6-1
CDR3: CASSGGRDGANQPQHF
DNA: TGTGCCAGCAGTGGAGGCCGGGACGGAGCCAATCAGCCCCAGCATTTT

size: .
D: .
J: TRBJ2-5
V: TRBV10-2
CDR3: CASSDQIRQAAETQYF
DNA: TGCGCCAGCAGTGACCAGATTCGACAGGCCGCGGAGACCCAGTACTTC

size: .
D: TRBD1
J: TRBJ1-1
V: TRBV30
CDR3: CAWQTGTGKTEAFF
DNA: TGTGCCTGGCAGACCGGGACAGGGAAGACTGAAGCTTTCTTT

size: .
D: .
J: TRBJ2-3
V: TRBV7-9
CDR3: CASSKQGAQYF
DNA: TGTGCCAGCAGCAAACAGGGTGCGCAGTATTTT

size: .
D: .
J: TRBJ2-2
V: TRBV5-4
CDR3: CASSLGGVNTGELFF
DNA: TGTGCCAGCAGCTTAGGTGGGGTGAACACCGGGGAGCTGTTTTTT

size: .
D: .
J: TRBJ1-2
V: TRBV5-4
CDR3: CASSFGTKANYGYTF
DNA: TGTGCCAGCAGCTTTGGTACGAAAGCTAACTATGGCTACACCTTC

size: .
D: TRBD2
J: TRBJ2-3
V: TRBV5-1
CDR3: CASSYSGNPDTQYF
DNA: TGCGCCAGCAGCTACAGCGGGAACCCAGATACGCAGTATTTT

size: few
D: .
J: TRBJ1-1
V: TRBV5-1
CDR3: CASSLDGRVNTEAFF
DNA: TGCGCCAGCAGCTTGGATGGCAGGGTAAACACTGAAGCTTTCTTT

size: .
D: TRBD2
J: TRBJ2-2
V: TRBV19
CDR3: CASSTRTSGGITNTGELFF
DNA: TGTGCCAGTAGTACGCGGACTAGCGGGGGGATAACGAACACCGGGGAGCTGTTTTTT

size: .
D: .
J: TRBJ2-1
V: TRBV6-1
CDR3: CASSEGPLRGAEQFF
DNA: TGTGCCAGCAGTGAAGGACCCCTAAGAGGCGCTGAGCAGTTCTTC

size: .
D: TRBD2
J: TRBJ2-7
V: TRBV5-1
CDR3: CASSSPSGPSYEQYF
DNA: TGCGCCAGCAGCTCCCCTAGCGGGCCCTCCTACGAGCAGTACTTC

size: .
D: .
J: TRBJ1-1
V: TRBV18
CDR3: CASSPPRWGGPGGMNTEAFF
DNA: TGTGCCAGCTCACCACCGCGTTGGGGTGGGCCAGGAGGAATGAACACTGAAGCTTTCTTT

size: .
D: TRBD2
J: TRBJ2-1
V: TRBV7-9
CDR3: CASSPWTSGRNNEQFF
DNA: TGTGCCAGCAGCCCTTGGACTAGCGGGAGAAATAATGAGCAGTTCTTC

size: .
D: .
J: TRBJ2-3
V: TRBV6-5
CDR3: CATGSGDTQYF
DNA: TGTGCCACCGGAAGTGGGGATACGCAGTATTTT

size: once
D: .
J: TRBJ1-2
V: TRBV7-2
CDR3: CASSFQRSGGYTF
DNA: TGTGCCAGCAGCTTCCAGAGGTCGGGCGGCTACACCTTC

size: .
D: .
J: TRBJ2-3
V: TRBV27
CDR3: CASSSPGGKGTDTQYF
DNA: TGTGCCAGCAGCTCCCCAGGGGGGAAGGGCACAGATACGCAGTATTTT

size: .
D: TRBD2
J: TRBJ2-7
V: TRBV12-5
CDR3: CASGLVIAGDAGEQYF
DNA: TGTGCTAGTGGTTTGGTAATAGCGGGCGACGCGGGGGAGCAGTACTTC

size: .
D: TRBD1
J: TRBJ1-1
V: TRBV29-1
CDR3: CSVPPGTANTEAFF
DNA: TGCAGCGTTCCCCCCGGGACAGCGAACACTGAAGCTTTCTTT

size: .
D: .
J: TRBJ2-2
V: TRBV6-5
CDR3: CASSYGSKTGELFF
DNA: TGTGCCAGCAGTTACGGCTCGAAAACCGGGGAGCTGTTTTTT

size: .
D: .
J: TRBJ1-6
V: TRBV10-3
CDR3: CAISEGGNSYNSPLHF
DNA: TGTGCCATCAGTGAAGGGGGAAACTCCTATAATTCACCCCTCCACTTT

size: few
D: .
J: TRBJ2-5
V: TRBV5-4
CDR3: CASSLNQETQYF
DNA: TGTGCCAGCAGCTTAAACCAAGAGACCCAGTACTTC

size: .
D: .
J: TRBJ1-4
V: TRBV27
CDR3: CASTGMGEKLFF
DNA: TGTGCCAGCACCGGGATGGGTGAAAAACTGTTTTTT

size: once
D: .
J: TRBJ1-5
V: TRBV29-1
CDR3: CSVGAGNQPQHF
DNA: TGCAGCGTTGGAGCAGGAAATCAGCCCCAGCATTTT